These 21 T cell receptor beta chains came from one sample sequenced in a study of blood T cells in healthy people across ages. Primers used in a second PCR of roughly 6 to 12 cycles were a sample-barcoded 5' primer and a J-beta primer mix. MiXCR, applied by TCRdb to the 5' RACE reads, yields one record per CDR3 protein. The profile shows about 1.6 million distinct CDR3 sequences, about 31% of them singletons. Specimen: blood. Source of these receptors: a woman aged 25-40 years in good health.

The chain has TRBV7-9 and TRBJ2-1, with D possibly TRBD1 on 6 matching bases. Germline CDR1 and CDR2: SEHNR and FQNEAQ (reference sequence). The CDR3 contains 15 residues. The V end lost 3 bases, the J end lost 9 bases, and 18 bases lay between the germline ends. Here the CDR3 reads CASSFFAGANVEQFF. The CDR3 DNA follows: TGTGCCAGCAGCTTTTTCGCAGGGGCGAACGTTGAGCAGTTCTTC.

V is TRBV20-1 and J is TRBJ2-1; D remains unclear. Trimming stripped 3 bases from V and 9 bases from J, with 6 bases between. Germline-derived CDR1 and CDR2 are DFQATT and SNEGSKA (reference sequence). There are 10 residues in the CDR3. CDR3 region: CSARGAEQFF. CDR3 sequence (DNA): TGCAGTGCTAGGGGTGCTGAGCAGTTCTTC.

In its sample, this clonotype was seen once. V is TRBV6-1 and J is TRBJ2-7; D may be TRBD2 (6 bases). The germline V gene encodes CDR1 MNHNS and CDR2 SASEGT. V gave up 8 bases and J gave up 2 bases, with 19 bases separating them. The CDR3 spans 15 residues. CDR3 sequence (DNA): TGTGCCAGCTGGCTTCGGAGGGACGGACCCTACGAGCAGTACTTC. This translates into CASWLRRDGPYEQYF.

This clonotype appeared a few times. The gene calls are TRBV28 and TRBJ2-7, with no clear D. Germline-derived CDR1 and CDR2 are MDHEN and SYDVKM. The V and J ends lost 3 bases and 6 bases respectively, with 12 bases between them. The CDR3 is 13 residues long. CDR3 DNA sequence: TGTGCCAGCAGTTTCGTTGGAACACCCGAGCAGTACTTC. Its protein product is CASSFVGTPEQYF.

This clonotype came up a few times. V gene TRBV5-1 combines with J gene TRBJ2-1; tentative D call: TRBD2 (6 bases). Looked up from germline, CDR1 is SGHRS and CDR2 is YFSETQ. The CDR3 sequence is 16 residues long. Trimming stripped 0 bases from V and 1 base from J, with 11 bases between. In nucleotides, the CDR3 is TGCGCCAGCAGCTTGGCCGGGGCGGGGTCCTACAATGAGCAGTTCTTC. Its translation: CASSLAGAGSYNEQFF.

This clonotype was found a few times. The chain combines TRBV30 with TRBJ2-2; 10 nucleotides align to TRBD2. Germline CDR1 GTSNPN, CDR2 SVGIG (reference sequence). With V trimmed by 4 bases and J by 3 bases, 5 bases remained unmatched. CDR3 length: 15 amino acids. The CDR3: CAWTSGGHHTGELFF. CDR3 bases: TGTGCCTGGACTAGCGGGGGCCACCACACCGGGGAGCTGTTTTTT.

The chain recombines TRBV6-1 with TRBJ2-7, with 10 bases that match TRBD2. V was pared by 1 base and J by 2 bases, with 11 bases of the junction left unmatched. The V gene's germline CDR1 is MNHNS and CDR2 SASEGT. This CDR3 comprises 18 residues. The CDR3 protein is CASSEGTSGRGLTYEQYF. The CDR3 DNA follows: TGTGCCAGCAGTGAAGGGACTAGCGGACGAGGGCTTACCTACGAGCAGTACTTC.

This clonotype occurred a few times. The J gene is TRBJ2-1, the V gene TRBV9, with TRBD2 identical over 8 bases. V was pared by 0 bases and J by 2 bases, with 7 bases of the junction left unmatched. The germline CDR1 and CDR2 sequences are SGDLS and YYNGEE. This CDR3 has 17 residues. CDR3 region: CASSVVPTSGTYNEQFF. Here the CDR3 DNA reads TGTGCCAGCAGCGTAGTCCCAACTAGCGGAACCTACAATGAGCAGTTCTTC. Based on the CDR3 plus reference TRBV9 and TRBJ2-1, the full variable domain is DSGVTQTPKHLITATGQRVTLRCSPRSGDLSVYWYQQSLDQGLQFLIQYYNGEERAKGNILERFSAQQFPDLHSELNLSSLELGDSALYFCASSVVPTSGTYNEQFFGPGTRLTVL.

The rearrangement uses TRBV5-1 and TRBJ1-5; D gene unclear. Between the trimmed V and J ends, which lost 4 bases and 1 base, there was a span of 15 bases. The CDR3 is made up of 16 amino acids. Per germline, CDR1 SGHRS and CDR2 YFSETQ. The CDR3: CASSLGPAGSNQPQHF. The CDR3 coding sequence is TGCGCCAGCAGCCTAGGCCCGGCGGGGAGCAATCAGCCCCAGCATTTT.

The V call is TRBV28, the J call TRBJ2-4, with 7 positions matching TRBD2. The DNA end favors TRBJ2-7, so the J call may be wrong. Germline CDR1 and CDR2: MDHEN and SYDVKM. This CDR3 region has 17 residues. DNA of the CDR3: TGTGCCAGCAGTCTACCTCCCTCCCCGGGGAGGGGACACGAGCAGTACTTC. Translation gives CASSLPPSPGRGHEQYF.

Only a few counts were recorded for this clonotype. The chain uses TRBV21-1 and TRBJ2-3; TRBD2 is taken as the D call from the table, unchecked against the DNA. TRBV21-1 is designated a pseudogene. The CDR3 contains 12 residues. CDR3 in amino acids: CASKGGFNTQYF. In DNA, the CDR3 is TGTGCCTCCAAAGGAGGATTTAATACGCAGTATTTT.

The V and J genes are TRBV20-1 and TRBJ2-1; TRBD2 agrees at 10 bases. Trimming took 6 bases from V and 6 from J; bases not matched to a gene: 5. Germline CDR1 and CDR2: DFQATT and SNEGSKA (reference sequence). The CDR3 is 13 residues long. CDR3 nucleotides: TGCAGTGCCCCCGGACTAGCGGTCAATGAGCAGTTCTTC. Translated, it gives CSAPGLAVNEQFF.

V is TRBV7-6 and J is TRBJ2-1, with a possible D match to TRBD2 (6 bases). The germline V and J ends were trimmed by 1 base and 1 base, with 11 bases remaining between them. Germline CDR1 and CDR2: SGHVS and FNYEAQ. The CDR3 has 16 amino acids. The CDR3 here is CASSLERLASYNEQFF. Here the CDR3 DNA reads TGTGCCAGCAGCTTAGAGCGGCTAGCGTCCTACAATGAGCAGTTCTTC.

This clonotype was seen more than once but under ten times. This chain connects TRBV4-1 to TRBJ2-7; 8 bases map to TRBD2. Germline trimming cut 0 bases from V and 3 bases from J; bases unmatched to any gene: 7. The CDR3 is 16 amino acids. Germline CDR1 reads MGHRA; CDR2 reads YSYEKL. Here the CDR3 reads CASSQELAGSDYEQYF. CDR3 bases: TGCGCCAGCAGCCAAGAATTAGCGGGATCAGACTACGAGCAGTACTTC.

Only a few counts were recorded for this clonotype. V is TRBV20-1 and J is TRBJ1-5; tentatively, D is TRBD1 (5 bases). The V end was cut by 2 bases, the J end by 6 bases, with 11 bases between. This CDR3 contains 13 residues. Germline V gene lookup returns CDR1 DFQATT and CDR2 SNEGSKA (reference sequence). CDR3 sequence reads: CSARWRQGQPQHF. The CDR3 DNA reads as TGCAGTGCTAGATGGCGTCAGGGTCAGCCCCAGCATTTT.

This chain connects TRBV18 to TRBJ1-1; D remains unclear. V lost 3 bases to trimming and J lost 0 bases, with 8 bases between them. CDR1 and CDR2 from the germline V gene are KGHSH and LQKENI. The CDR3 is made up of 14 amino acids. The CDR3 DNA is TGTGCCAGCTCACCGGGGAGCTTGAACACTGAAGCTTTCTTT. It specifies CASSPGSLNTEAFF.

V usage is TRBV7-8 and J usage is TRBJ1-1; 8 nucleotides agree with TRBD1. The germline V gene has CDR1 SGHVS and CDR2 FQNEAQ. J was trimmed by 0 bases and V by 5 bases; bases with no gene match: 8. This CDR3 spans 16 amino acids. CDR3 sequence: CASSATGGGMNTEAFF. CDR3 DNA: TGTGCCAGCAGCGCTACAGGGGGTGGAATGAACACTGAAGCTTTCTTT.

The rearrangement joins TRBV5-1 to TRBJ1-2; TRBD1 is a possible D gene (5 bases). V was clipped by 5 bases and J by 4 bases, with 15 bases between them. Germline V gives CDR1 SGHRS, CDR2 YFSETQ. The CDR3 consists of 14 residues. CDR3 protein: CASRQSRDLYGYTF. The CDR3 nucleotides read TGCGCCAGCAGACAAAGCCGGGACCTCTATGGCTACACCTTC.

This clonotype came up a few times. This chain uses TRBV4-1 with TRBJ2-1; 9 nucleotides match TRBD2. Germline loops: CDR1 MGHRA, CDR2 YSYEKL. The CDR3 runs 16 residues. Trimming at V came to 4 bases and at J to 7 bases, leaving 11 bases not matched to a gene. The CDR3 DNA is TGCGCCAGCAGCCGACGACCGAGCGGGGGGAGTAATGAGCAGTTCTTC. Protein sequence: CASSRRPSGGSNEQFF.

A few counts support this clonotype. The CDR3 nucleotides read TGTGCCAGCAGTTACGGGACCGGGGGCGGGGATGAAAAACTGTTTTTT. This codes for CASSYGTGGGDEKLFF. The J gene is TRBJ1-4, the V gene TRBV6-6; tentative D call: TRBD1 (6 bases). Deletions cut 2 bases from V and 6 bases from J, with 16 bases between. Germline assignment: CDR1 MNHNY and CDR2 SVGAGI (reference sequence). The CDR3 spans 16 residues.

This chain connects TRBV20-1 to TRBJ2-1; 12 bases fit TRBD2. The CDR3 runs 14 residues. Trimming took 5 bases from V and 10 from J; bases not matched to a gene: 9. Germline V gives CDR1 DFQATT, CDR2 SNEGSKA (reference sequence). The CDR3 DNA is TGCAGTGCTGGACTAGCGGGGAGATCGGGAGAGCAGTTCTTC. Its translation: CSAGLAGRSGEQFF.